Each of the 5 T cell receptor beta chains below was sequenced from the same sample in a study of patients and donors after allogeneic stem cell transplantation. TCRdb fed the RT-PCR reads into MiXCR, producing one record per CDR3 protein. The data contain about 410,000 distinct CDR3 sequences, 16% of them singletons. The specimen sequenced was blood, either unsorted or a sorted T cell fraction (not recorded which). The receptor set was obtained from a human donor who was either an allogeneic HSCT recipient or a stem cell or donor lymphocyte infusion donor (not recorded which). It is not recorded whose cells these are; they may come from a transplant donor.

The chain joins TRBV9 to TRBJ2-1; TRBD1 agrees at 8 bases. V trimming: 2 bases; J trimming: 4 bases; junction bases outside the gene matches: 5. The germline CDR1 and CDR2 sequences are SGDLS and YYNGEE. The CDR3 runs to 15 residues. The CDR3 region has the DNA TGTGCCAGCAGCGTTAGGGACAGGCCTTACAATGAGCAGTTCTTC. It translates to CASSVRDRPYNEQFF.

CDR3 loop: CASSTGLAGDTETQYF. In DNA, the CDR3 is TGCGCCAGCAGCACCGGACTAGCGGGAGATACTGAGACCCAGTACTTC. The chain couples TRBV5-1 to TRBJ2-5; 13 positions match TRBD2. V lost 4 bases, J lost 5 bases, and 8 bases stayed unmatched. Germline V gene data show CDR1 as SGHRS and CDR2 as YFSETQ. The CDR3 has 16 residues.

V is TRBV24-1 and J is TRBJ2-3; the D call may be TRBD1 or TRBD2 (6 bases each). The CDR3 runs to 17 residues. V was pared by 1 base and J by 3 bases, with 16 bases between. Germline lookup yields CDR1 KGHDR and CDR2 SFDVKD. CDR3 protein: CATSDFLRGPGTDTQYF. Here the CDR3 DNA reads TGTGCCACCAGTGATTTTCTTCGGGGGCCGGGGACAGATACGCAGTATTTT.

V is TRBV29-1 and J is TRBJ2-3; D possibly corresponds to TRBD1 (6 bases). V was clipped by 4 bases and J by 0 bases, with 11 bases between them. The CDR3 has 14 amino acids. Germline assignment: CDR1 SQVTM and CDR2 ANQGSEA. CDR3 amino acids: CSVGTDLSTDTQYF. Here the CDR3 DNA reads TGCAGCGTTGGGACAGACCTTAGCACAGATACGCAGTATTTT.

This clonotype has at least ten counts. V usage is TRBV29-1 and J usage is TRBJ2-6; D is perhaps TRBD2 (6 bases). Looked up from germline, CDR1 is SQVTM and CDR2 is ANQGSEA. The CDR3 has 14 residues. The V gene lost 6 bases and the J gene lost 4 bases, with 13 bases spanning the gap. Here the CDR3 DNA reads TGCAGCGTAAGCACCGCGGGGGGGGCCAACGTCCTGACTTTC. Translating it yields CSVSTAGGANVLTF.